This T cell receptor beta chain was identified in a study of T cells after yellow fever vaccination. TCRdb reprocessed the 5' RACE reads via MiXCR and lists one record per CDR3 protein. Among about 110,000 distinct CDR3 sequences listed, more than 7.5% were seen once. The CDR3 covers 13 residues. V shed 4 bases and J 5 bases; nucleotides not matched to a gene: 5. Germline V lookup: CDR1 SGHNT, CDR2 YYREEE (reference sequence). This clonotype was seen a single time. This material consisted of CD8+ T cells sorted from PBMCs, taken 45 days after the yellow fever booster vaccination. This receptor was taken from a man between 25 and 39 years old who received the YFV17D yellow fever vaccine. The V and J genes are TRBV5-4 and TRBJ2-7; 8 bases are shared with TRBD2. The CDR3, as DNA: TGTGCCAGCAGCGCCCAGACTAGCGACGAGCAGTACTTC. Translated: CASSAQTSDEQYF.